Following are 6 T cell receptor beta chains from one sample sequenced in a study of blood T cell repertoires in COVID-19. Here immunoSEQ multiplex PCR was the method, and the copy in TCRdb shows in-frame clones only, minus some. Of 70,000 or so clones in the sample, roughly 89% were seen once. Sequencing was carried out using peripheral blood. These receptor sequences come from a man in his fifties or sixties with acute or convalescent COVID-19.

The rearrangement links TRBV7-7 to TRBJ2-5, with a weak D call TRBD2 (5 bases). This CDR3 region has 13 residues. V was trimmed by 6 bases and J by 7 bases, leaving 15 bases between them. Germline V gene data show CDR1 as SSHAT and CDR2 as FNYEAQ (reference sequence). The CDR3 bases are TGTGCCAGCAGTCAACGCGAGGGTGGGACCCAGTACTTC. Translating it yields CASSQREGGTQYF.

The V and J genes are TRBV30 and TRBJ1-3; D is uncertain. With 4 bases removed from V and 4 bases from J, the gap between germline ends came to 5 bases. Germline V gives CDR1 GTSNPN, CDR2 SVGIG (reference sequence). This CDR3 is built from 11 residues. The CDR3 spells CAWTQGNTIYF. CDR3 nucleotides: TGTGCCTGGACACAGGGAAACACCATATATTTT.

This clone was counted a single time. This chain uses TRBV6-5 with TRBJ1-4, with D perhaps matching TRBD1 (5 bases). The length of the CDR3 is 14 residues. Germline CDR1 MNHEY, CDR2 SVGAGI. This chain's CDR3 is CATPLDSLGEKLFF. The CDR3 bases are TGTGCTACCCCTCTCGACAGTCTTGGGGAAAAACTGTTTTTT.

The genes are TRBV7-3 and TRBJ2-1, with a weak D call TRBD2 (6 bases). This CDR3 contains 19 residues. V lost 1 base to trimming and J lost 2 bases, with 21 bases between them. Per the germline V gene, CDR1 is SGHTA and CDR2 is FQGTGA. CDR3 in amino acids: CASSLNPSSGEPTYNEQFF. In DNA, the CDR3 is TGTGCCAGCAGCTTAAACCCCAGTAGCGGAGAGCCCACCTACAATGAGCAGTTCTTC.

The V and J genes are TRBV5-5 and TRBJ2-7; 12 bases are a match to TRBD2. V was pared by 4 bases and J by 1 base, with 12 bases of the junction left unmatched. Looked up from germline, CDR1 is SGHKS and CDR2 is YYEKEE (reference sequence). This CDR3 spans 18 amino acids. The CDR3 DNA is TGTGCCAGCAGCCGCGATACTAGCGGGGGGCCCCTTTCCTACGAGCAGTACTTC. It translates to CASSRDTSGGPLSYEQYF.

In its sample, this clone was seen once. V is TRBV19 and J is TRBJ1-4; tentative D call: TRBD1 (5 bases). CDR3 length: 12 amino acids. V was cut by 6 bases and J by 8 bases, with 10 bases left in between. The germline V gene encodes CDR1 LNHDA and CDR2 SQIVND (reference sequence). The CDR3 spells CASRQGWEKLFF. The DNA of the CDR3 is TGTGCCAGTAGGCAGGGTTGGGAAAAACTGTTTTTT. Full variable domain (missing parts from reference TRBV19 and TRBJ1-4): DGGITQSPKYLFRKEGQNVTLSCEQNLNHDAMYWYRQDPGQGLRLIYYSQIVNDFQKGDIAEGYSVSREKKESFPLTVTSAQKNPTAFYLCASRQGWEKLFFGSGTQLSVL.